Sequencing of this T cell receptor beta chain was carried out in a study of blood T cell repertoires in COVID-19. In the study overall: The United States, Italy and Spain supplied acute and convalescent COVID-19 samples.

V was pared by 10 bases and J by 5 bases, with 11 bases of the junction left unmatched. Germline V CDR1 and CDR2: MNHNY, SVGAGI (reference sequence). The CDR3 contains 14 residues. Here immunoSEQ multiplex PCR was the method, and the copy in TCRdb shows in-frame clones only, minus some. The sample shows 250,000 or so clones, around 89% of them seen only once. The J gene is TRBJ1-1, the V gene TRBV6-6; 9 bases agree with TRBD1. The sequence derives from a woman in her fifties or sixties with COVID-19, enrolled during active disease. Sequencing was done on a sample of peripheral blood. The CDR3 sequence is CAILIGTGRTEAFF. The CDR3 nucleotides read TGTGCCATCCTCATCGGGACAGGGAGGACTGAAGCTTTCTTT.